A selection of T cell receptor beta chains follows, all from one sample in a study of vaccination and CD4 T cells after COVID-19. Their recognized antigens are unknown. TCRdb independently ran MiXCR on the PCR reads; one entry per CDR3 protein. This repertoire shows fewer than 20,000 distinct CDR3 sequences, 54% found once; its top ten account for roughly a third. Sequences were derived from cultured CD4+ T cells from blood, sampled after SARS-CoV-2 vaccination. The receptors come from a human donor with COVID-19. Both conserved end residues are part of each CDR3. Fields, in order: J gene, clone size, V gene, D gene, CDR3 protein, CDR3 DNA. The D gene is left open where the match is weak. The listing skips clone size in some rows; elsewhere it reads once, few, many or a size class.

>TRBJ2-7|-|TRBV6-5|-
CASSYSLVRTYEQYF
TGTGCCAGCAGTTACAGCTTAGTAAGGACCTACGAGCAGTACTTC
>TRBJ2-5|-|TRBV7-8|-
CASSPRPGEELETQYF
TGTGCCAGCAGCCCGAGACCGGGAGAAGAATTGGAGACCCAGTACTTC
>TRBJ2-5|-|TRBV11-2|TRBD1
CASRDGKQGAIQETQYF
TGTGCCAGCCGAGATGGGAAACAGGGGGCGATCCAAGAGACCCAGTACTTC
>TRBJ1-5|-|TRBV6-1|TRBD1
CASSETGTVRNQPQHF
TGTGCCAGCAGTGAAACCGGGACAGTAAGAAATCAGCCCCAGCATTTT
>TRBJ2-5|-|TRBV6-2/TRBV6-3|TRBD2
CASSGLAGRYQETQYF
TGTGCCAGCAGTGGCCTAGCGGGGCGCTACCAAGAGACCCAGTACTTC
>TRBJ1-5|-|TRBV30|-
CAWSGGGNQPQHF
TGTGCCTGGAGTGGGGGGGGCAATCAGCCCCAGCATTTT
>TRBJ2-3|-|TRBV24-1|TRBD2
CATSDFSGGITDTQYF
TGTGCCACCAGTGATTTTAGCGGGGGGATAACAGATACGCAGTATTTT
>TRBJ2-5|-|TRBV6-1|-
CASSPETGWGETQYF
TGTGCCAGCAGTCCCGAGACCGGGTGGGGAGAGACCCAGTACTTC
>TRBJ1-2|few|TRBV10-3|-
CAAGVYGYTF
TGTGCCGCGGGGGTCTATGGCTACACCTTC
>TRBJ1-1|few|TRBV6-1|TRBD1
CASSALTGGFTEAFF
TGTGCCAGCAGTGCGTTGACAGGGGGCTTCACTGAAGCTTTCTTT
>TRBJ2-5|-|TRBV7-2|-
CASSSAETQYF
TGTGCCAGCAGCTCAGCGGAGACCCAGTACTTC
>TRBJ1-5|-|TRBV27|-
CASSLWGTHQPQHF
TGTGCCAGCAGTTTATGGGGGACGCATCAGCCCCAGCATTTT
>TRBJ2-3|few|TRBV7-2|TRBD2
CASSPRGEGPQYF
TGTGCCAGCAGCCCCCGGGGGGAGGGTCCGCAGTATTTT
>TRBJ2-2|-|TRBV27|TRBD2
CASSRTSGGKNTGELFF
TGTGCCAGCAGCCGGACTAGCGGGGGAAAGAACACCGGGGAGCTGTTTTTT
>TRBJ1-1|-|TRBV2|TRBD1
CASNTGQGAGTEAFF
TGTGCCAGCAATACCGGACAGGGGGCGGGCACTGAAGCTTTCTTT
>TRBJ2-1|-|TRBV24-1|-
CATSELRTGNEQFF
TGTGCCACCAGTGAACTTAGGACCGGCAATGAGCAGTTCTTC
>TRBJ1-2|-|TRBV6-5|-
CASSYSRVSPYGYTF
TGTGCCAGCAGTTACTCGAGAGTCAGCCCCTATGGCTACACCTTC
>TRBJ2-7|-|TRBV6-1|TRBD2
CASNQLAESSEQYF
TGTGCCAGCAATCAACTAGCGGAGTCAAGCGAGCAGTACTTC
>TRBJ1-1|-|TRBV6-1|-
CASGAGANTEAFF
TGTGCCAGCGGGGCAGGGGCGAACACTGAAGCTTTCTTT
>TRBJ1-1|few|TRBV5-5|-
CASSFLDGGVNTEAFF
TGTGCCAGCAGCTTCTTGGATGGGGGGGTGAACACTGAAGCTTTCTTT
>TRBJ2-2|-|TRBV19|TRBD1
CASRRQGRRLTGELFF
TGTGCCAGTAGGAGACAGGGGAGAAGGCTCACCGGGGAGCTGTTTTTT
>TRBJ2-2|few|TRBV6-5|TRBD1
CASSYRITGAAGELFF
TGTGCCAGCAGTTACCGTATTACAGGGGCGGCCGGGGAGCTGTTTTTT
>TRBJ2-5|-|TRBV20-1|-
CSAYGVETQYF
TGCAGTGCCTATGGGGTAGAGACCCAGTACTTC
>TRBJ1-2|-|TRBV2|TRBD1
CASRARQGQPTHYGYTF
TGTGCCAGCAGAGCTAGACAGGGACAGCCGACCCACTATGGCTACACCTTC
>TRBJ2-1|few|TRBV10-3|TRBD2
CASTGAGGREQFF
TGTGCCAGCACGGGCGCGGGGGGGCGGGAGCAGTTCTTC
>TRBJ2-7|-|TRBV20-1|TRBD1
CSARSDRAAYEQYF
TGCAGTGCTAGGTCGGACAGGGCAGCCTACGAGCAGTACTTC
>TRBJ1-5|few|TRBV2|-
CASTQLVTGQQPQHF
TGTGCCAGCACCCAGCTTGTCACAGGACAACAGCCCCAGCATTTT
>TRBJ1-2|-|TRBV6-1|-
CASTSRLGIRDGYTF
TGTGCCAGCACCTCAAGACTGGGCATCCGGGATGGCTACACCTTC
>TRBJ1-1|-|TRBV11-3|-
CASSSYRVMNTEAFF
TGTGCCAGCAGCTCCTACAGGGTAATGAACACTGAAGCTTTCTTT
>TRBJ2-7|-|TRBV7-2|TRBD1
CASSSWTGQGEQYF
TGTGCCAGCAGCTCATGGACAGGGCAGGGAGAGCAGTACTTC
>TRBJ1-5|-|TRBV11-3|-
CASSRDAGINQPQHF
TGTGCCAGCAGTAGGGACGCCGGGATCAATCAGCCCCAGCATTTT
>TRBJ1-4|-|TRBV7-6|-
CASSLINGLFF
TGTGCCAGCAGCTTAATCAATGGACTGTTTTTT
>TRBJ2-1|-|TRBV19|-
CASVRGGRYNEQFF
TGTGCCAGTGTGAGGGGGGGGCGATACAATGAGCAGTTCTTC
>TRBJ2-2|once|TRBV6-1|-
CASLLTSNTGELFF
TGTGCCTCCCTTTTGACCTCGAACACCGGGGAGCTGTTTTTT
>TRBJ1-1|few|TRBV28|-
CASSSGGKNTEAFF
TGTGCCAGCAGCTCGGGCGGGAAGAACACTGAAGCTTTCTTT
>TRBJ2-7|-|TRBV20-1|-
CSAREGGGLREQYF
TGCAGTGCTAGGGAGGGGGGAGGACTGAGGGAGCAGTACTTC
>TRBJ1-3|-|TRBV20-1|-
CSARDSGEGNTIYF
TGCAGTGCTAGAGATTCCGGGGAGGGAAACACCATATATTTT
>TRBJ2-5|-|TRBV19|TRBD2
CASSETGTSGGPGGTQYF
TGTGCCAGTAGTGAAACCGGGACTAGCGGGGGGCCGGGGGGAACCCAGTACTTC
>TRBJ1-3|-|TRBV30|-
CAWSRDSYGNTIYF
TGTGCCTGGAGTCGCGACAGCTATGGAAACACCATATATTTT
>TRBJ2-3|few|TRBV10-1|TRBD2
CASSESSGGSYTQYF
TGCGCCAGCAGTGAGAGTAGCGGGGGATCGTATACGCAGTATTTT
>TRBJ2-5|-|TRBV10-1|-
CASSESDWRETQYF
TGCGCCAGCAGTGAGTCCGACTGGCGAGAGACCCAGTACTTC
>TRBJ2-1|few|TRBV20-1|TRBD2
CSARGLAVYNEQFF
TGCAGTGCTAGGGGGCTAGCGGTATACAATGAGCAGTTCTTC
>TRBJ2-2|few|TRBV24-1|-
CAASKNSNTGELFF
TGTGCCGCAAGTAAAAACTCGAACACCGGGGAGCTGTTTTTT
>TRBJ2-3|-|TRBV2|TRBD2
CASSVLAGRAPDTQYF
TGTGCCAGCAGTGTCCTAGCGGGGAGGGCTCCAGATACGCAGTATTTT
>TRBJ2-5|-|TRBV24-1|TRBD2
CATSSGGGKTQYF
TGTGCCACCAGTAGCGGGGGGGGAAAGACCCAGTACTTC
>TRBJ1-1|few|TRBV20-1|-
CSATRPKGGANTEAFF
TGCAGTGCTACCCGGCCGAAGGGAGGGGCGAACACTGAAGCTTTCTTT
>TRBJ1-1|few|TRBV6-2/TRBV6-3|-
CASSYGRGMNTEAFF
TGTGCCAGCAGTTACGGCCGGGGCATGAACACTGAAGCTTTCTTT
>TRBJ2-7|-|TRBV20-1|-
CSARARDPFRQYF
TGCAGTGCTAGAGCCCGGGACCCATTCCGGCAGTACTTC
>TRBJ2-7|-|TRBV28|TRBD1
CASSLAQGAPYEQYF
TGTGCCAGCAGTTTAGCCCAGGGGGCACCCTACGAGCAGTACTTC
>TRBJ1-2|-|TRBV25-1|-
CASSRGNNYGYTF
TGTGCCAGCAGTCGGGGAAACAACTATGGCTACACCTTC
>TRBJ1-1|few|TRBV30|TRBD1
CAWRTGSATEAFF
TGTGCCTGGAGGACAGGGTCGGCCACTGAAGCTTTCTTT
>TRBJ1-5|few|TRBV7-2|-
CASSLRRTISNQPQHF
TGTGCCAGCAGCTTACGCCGGACAATTAGCAATCAGCCCCAGCATTTT